The 27 T cell receptor beta chains reported below all come from one sample, sequenced in a study of blood T cell repertoires in COVID-19. Sequencing used immunoSEQ multiplex PCR; TCRdb keeps in-frame clones, though not all of them. The data contain fewer than 700,000 clones, 85% to 90% of them singletons. Sequenced material: peripheral blood. Receptors originate from a woman in her fifties or sixties with COVID-19, enrolled during active disease.

The chain combines TRBV27 with TRBJ2-1; 12 bases fit TRBD1. The germline gives CDR1 MNHEY, CDR2 SMNVEV (reference sequence). With V trimmed by 4 bases and J by 6 bases, 4 bases remained unmatched. The CDR3 totals 15 residues. CDR3 protein: CASSWGQGAGNEQFF. CDR3 bases: TGTGCCAGCAGTTGGGGACAGGGGGCTGGCAATGAGCAGTTCTTC.

This chain links TRBV28 with TRBJ2-7; D is perhaps TRBD2 (5 bases). Trimming removed 2 bases at V and 0 bases at J, with 17 bases between. Germline V gives CDR1 MDHEN, CDR2 SYDVKM. CDR3 length: 17 residues. The CDR3 bases are TGTGCCAGCAGTTTAAGAGTGAGGGTCGATCTCTCCTACGAGCAGTACTTC. Residues: CASSLRVRVDLSYEQYF.

This CDR3 reads CASSLGAAAPHEQFF. CDR3 coding DNA: TGCGCCAGCAGCTTGGGCGCGGCGGCCCCCCATGAGCAGTTCTTC. This chain uses TRBV5-1 with TRBJ2-1; no reliable D call. Trimming took off 0 bases at V and 8 bases at J, with 15 bases between the two ends. Germline CDR1 reads SGHRS; CDR2 reads YFSETQ. This CDR3 has 15 amino acids.

This rearrangement joins TRBV5-4 to TRBJ1-2, with 9 bases lining up with TRBD1. Germline V gene sequence: CDR1 SGHNT, CDR2 YYREEE (reference sequence). This CDR3 is 14 amino acids long. J was trimmed by 8 bases and V by 6 bases; bases with no gene match: 11. CDR3 in DNA: TGTGCCAGCAACTATTTACAGGGGGCGGAGGGCTACACCTTC. This translates into CASNYLQGAEGYTF.

The genes are TRBV7-2 and TRBJ2-3; 10 nucleotides line up with TRBD1. V lost 0 bases and J lost 3; bases outside the gene matches: 3. This CDR3 spans 16 amino acids. The germline V gene encodes CDR1 SGHTA and CDR2 FQGNSA. The DNA of the CDR3 is TGTGCCAGCAGCTTAGCAGGACAGGGGGGGACAGATACGCAGTATTTT. Protein sequence: CASSLAGQGGTDTQYF.

This sequence joins TRBV30 and TRBJ1-2; D is unresolved. CDR3 length equals 14 residues. Trimming removed 4 bases at V and 1 base at J, with 13 bases between. Germline assignment: CDR1 GTSNPN and CDR2 SVGIG (reference sequence). CDR3 in DNA: TGTGCCTGGACTGCGGAGGACTATAACTATGGCTACACCTTC. Residues: CAWTAEDYNYGYTF. Based on the CDR3 plus reference TRBV30 and TRBJ1-2, the full variable domain is SQTIHQWPATLVQPVGSPLSLECTVEGTSNPNLYWYRQAAGRGLQLLFYSVGIGQISSEVPQNLSASRPQDRQFILSSKKLLLSDSGFYLCAWTAEDYNYGYTFGSGTRLTVV.

V usage is TRBV29-1 and J usage is TRBJ1-1; 8 nucleotides match TRBD1. The CDR3 runs to 13 residues. The junction had 11 bases not matched to a gene; V was cut back by 7 bases and J by 7 bases. Looked up from germline, CDR1 is SQVTM and CDR2 is ANQGSEA. This CDR3 reads CSARTGKGGEAFF. The CDR3 DNA reads as TGCAGCGCCCGGACAGGGAAAGGCGGTGAAGCTTTCTTT.

This clone has more than one count but fewer than ten. The rearrangement uses TRBV6-6 and TRBJ1-1; 10 nucleotides agree with TRBD1. Germline V gene data show CDR1 as MNHNY and CDR2 as SVGAGI (reference sequence). The CDR3 runs 15 residues. V was pared by 4 bases and J by 6 bases, with 8 bases of the junction left unmatched. The CDR3 DNA sequence: TGTGCCAGCAGTTCTAGGGGACAGGGGATAGCTGAAGCTTTCTTT. Its translation: CASSSRGQGIAEAFF.

CDR3 DNA sequence: TGTGCCAGCAGTGACACCCCTTATCGGGCAGATACGCAGTATTTT. It is translated as CASSDTPYRADTQYF. The genes are TRBV6-1 and TRBJ2-3, with D unclear. The V gene lost 3 bases and the J gene lost 4 bases, with 14 bases spanning the gap. Germline V gene lookup returns CDR1 MNHNS and CDR2 SASEGT. CDR3 length: 15 amino acids.

The CDR3 sequence: CASSSGTGPGNSPLHF. The DNA of the CDR3 is TGTGCCAGCAGCTCGGGGACAGGCCCTGGGAATTCACCCCTCCACTTT. The V and J genes are TRBV11-2 and TRBJ1-6; 8 bases agree with TRBD1. Germline loops: CDR1 SGHAT, CDR2 FQNNGV. CDR3 length equals 16 residues. V trimming: 4 bases; J trimming: 7 bases; junction bases outside the gene matches: 9.

On this clone: One end of the junction does not line up with germline, which may come from a read error. The V call is TRBV19, the J call TRBJ1-5; TRBD1 is a possible D gene (5 bases). The germline V gene has CDR1 LNHDA and CDR2 SQIVND (reference sequence). This CDR3 region has 13 residues. CDR3 sequence (DNA): TGCACCTCTGCGCAGGGTAGCAATCAGCCCCAGCATTTT. Translating gives CTSAQGSNQPQHF.

This sequence joins TRBV4-1 and TRBJ1-2; 10 nucleotides align to TRBD1. CDR3 length equals 18 residues. J was trimmed by 6 bases and V by 0 bases; bases with no gene match: 13. The germline CDR1 and CDR2 sequences are MGHRA and YSYEKL. The CDR3 nucleotides read TGCGCCAGCAGCCAAGATACGGGACAGGGGCGCATAAGGGATGGCTACACCTTC. Residues: CASSQDTGQGRIRDGYTF.

The chain recombines TRBV5-1 with TRBJ2-2; perhaps TRBD2 as D (5 bases). The V gene's germline CDR1 is SGHRS and CDR2 YFSETQ. V dropped 3 bases and J dropped 4 bases, with 19 bases sitting between them. This CDR3 region has 17 residues. The CDR3 spells CASSSSPPDGLTGELFF. The CDR3 region has the DNA TGCGCCAGCAGCTCCTCCCCCCCGGACGGACTCACCGGGGAGCTGTTTTTT. The variable domain in full, with the rest retrieved from reference TRBV5-1 and TRBJ2-2, is KAGVTQTPRYLIKTRGQQVTLSCSPISGHRSVSWYQQTPGQGLQFLFEYFSETQRNKGNFPGRFSGRQFSNSRSEMNVSTLELGDSALYLCASSSSPPDGLTGELFFGEGSRLTVL.

CDR3 sequence reads: CASNWGDNTGELFF. DNA of the CDR3: TGTGCCAGCAATTGGGGGGATAACACCGGGGAGCTGTTTTTT. The V call is TRBV27, the J call TRBJ2-2; weak D call: TRBD2 (6 bases). Trimming pared 7 bases from V and 2 bases from J, leaving 11 bases between. Germline V gene lookup returns CDR1 MNHEY and CDR2 SMNVEV (reference sequence). The CDR3 runs 14 residues.

The chain uses TRBV19 and TRBJ2-3; 7 bases align to TRBD2. V trimming: 4 bases; J trimming: 0 bases; junction bases outside the gene matches: 4. Germline V gene lookup returns CDR1 LNHDA and CDR2 SQIVND (reference sequence). The CDR3 consists of 15 residues. CDR3 amino acids: CASSSLAESTDTQYF. As DNA, the CDR3 is TGTGCCAGTAGTAGCCTAGCGGAGAGCACAGATACGCAGTATTTT. Full variable domain (outside the CDR3, taken from reference TRBV19 and TRBJ2-3): DGGITQSPKYLFRKEGQNVTLSCEQNLNHDAMYWYRQDPGQGLRLIYYSQIVNDFQKGDIAEGYSVSREKKESFPLTVTSAQKNPTAFYLCASSSLAESTDTQYFGPGTRLTVL.

This clone was seen a single time. In DNA form, the CDR3 reads TGTGCCAGCAGTGAAAGAGGGCCGGCTAACGAGCAGTACTTC. This gives the protein CASSERGPANEQYF. The rearrangement links TRBV6-4 to TRBJ2-7, with D possibly TRBD2 on 5 matching bases. The CDR3 extends over 14 amino acids. The germline V gene has CDR1 MRHNA and CDR2 SNTAGT. The ends were cut back, 3 bases at V and 5 bases at J, with 14 bases in the middle.

The V and J genes are TRBV4-1 and TRBJ1-1; D might be TRBD1 (5 bases). The V gene's germline CDR1 is MGHRA and CDR2 YSYEKL. CDR3 length: 15 amino acids. The V gene lost 6 bases and the J gene lost 5 bases, with 19 bases spanning the gap. CDR3 loop: CASRSLALGGTEAFF. The CDR3 nucleotides read TGCGCCAGCAGATCTCTTGCCCTGGGGGGAACTGAAGCTTTCTTT.

The rearrangement joins TRBV2 to TRBJ1-1, with D unclear. V was pared by 0 bases and J by 6 bases, with 14 bases between. Germline CDR1 is SNHLY and CDR2 is FYNNEI. The CDR3 length is 15 residues. CDR3 nucleotides: TGTGCCAGCAGTGAAGCGCTTAGGAGAACCCCTGAAGCTTTCTTT. Translated, it gives CASSEALRRTPEAFF. Filled out from reference TRBV2 and TRBJ1-1, the complete variable domain reads EPEVTQTPSHQVTQMGQEVILRCVPISNHLYFYWYRQILGQKVEFLVSFYNNEISEKSEIFDDQFSVERPDGSNFTLKIRSTKLEDSAMYFCASSEALRRTPEAFFGQGTRLTVV.

As for this clone: Other DNA sequences in the same sample also yield this CDR3. The V call is TRBV7-9, the J call TRBJ1-1, with D maybe TRBD1 (6 bases). This CDR3 has 13 residues. Per the germline V gene, CDR1 is SEHNR and CDR2 is FQNEAQ (reference sequence). Trimming took off 5 bases at V and 5 bases at J, with 12 bases between the two ends. This chain's CDR3 is CASSLSRGTEAFF. In nucleotides, the CDR3 is TGTGCCAGCAGCCTCAGTAGGGGGACTGAAGCTTTCTTT.

This sequence joins TRBV7-2 and TRBJ1-1; D not resolved. V shed 3 bases and J shed 10 bases, with 9 bases lying between them. The V gene's germline CDR1 is SGHTA and CDR2 FQGNSA. CDR3 length: 11 amino acids. In DNA form, the CDR3 reads TGTGCCAGCAGCTTGGTGAGAGGAGCTTTCTTT. This sequence encodes CASSLVRGAFF.

The V and J genes are TRBV21-1 and TRBJ1-5. TRBV21-1 is assigned pseudogene status. The CDR3 has 17 residues. For the CDR3, the DNA is TGTGCCAGCAGCGTCGAGGCGGACTGTTGTAGCGGACGGCCCCAGCATTTT. Its translation is CASSVEADCCSGRPQHF.

The V and J genes are TRBV3-1 (or the pseudogene TRBV3-2) and TRBJ2-3; tentative D call: TRBD2 (6 bases). V lost 0 bases and J lost 1, with 11 bases in between. In germline, CDR1 is LGHDT, CDR2 YNNKEL (reference sequence). The CDR3 consists of 16 residues. CDR3: CASSQDGGWGTDTQYF. The CDR3 DNA sequence: TGTGCCAGCAGCCAAGATGGAGGGTGGGGCACAGATACGCAGTATTTT.

This clone was detected only once. The DNA for the CDR3 is TGTGCCAGCAGCATACGAGGGACTAGCGGCTCCTACGAGCAGTACTTC. Translating it yields CASSIRGTSGSYEQYF. The chain joins TRBV7-2 to TRBJ2-7; 11 nucleotides align to TRBD2. The V gene's germline CDR1 is SGHTA and CDR2 FQGNSA. With V trimmed by 5 bases and J by 0 bases, 6 bases remained unmatched. The CDR3 is 16 residues long. Full variable domain (missing parts from reference TRBV7-2 and TRBJ2-7): GAGVSQSPSNKVTEKGKDVELRCDPISGHTALYWYRQSLGQGLEFLIYFQGNSAPDKSGLPSDRFSAERTGGSVSTLTIQRTQQEDSAVYLCASSIRGTSGSYEQYFGPGTRLTVT.

The J gene is TRBJ1-2, the V gene TRBV6-2 or TRBV6-3, with D possibly matching TRBD1 (5 bases). V lost 4 bases and J lost 5, with 14 bases in between. Germline-derived CDR1 and CDR2 are MNHEY and SVGEGT. The CDR3 has 14 amino acids. Written as DNA, the CDR3 is TGTGCCAGCAGTTCTTTGGGGGGAGAGTATGGCTACACCTTC. Residues: CASSSLGGEYGYTF.

This clone was found once. The V gene is TRBV18, the J gene TRBJ1-4; a possible D gene is TRBD1 (6 bases). CDR3 size: 16 residues. Germline V gene data show CDR1 as KGHSH and CDR2 as LQKENI. With 1 base removed from V and 5 bases from J, the gap between germline ends came to 14 bases. CDR3 bases: TGTGCCAGCTCACCACGCGCGGCAGACAGGAATGAAAAACTGTTTTTT. This translates into CASSPRAADRNEKLFF.

This rearrangement joins TRBV7-9 to TRBJ2-1; weak D call: TRBD1 (5 bases). Germline CDR1 SEHNR, CDR2 FQNEAQ (reference sequence). The CDR3 contains 15 residues. Trimming removed 2 bases from V and 5 bases from J, with 13 bases in between. The CDR3 region is CASSLSRVTNNEQFF. The CDR3 nucleotides read TGTGCCAGCAGCTTATCCAGGGTAACCAACAATGAGCAGTTCTTC.

This clone was detected only once. The V call is TRBV10-1, the J call TRBJ1-5, with D possibly matching TRBD1 (6 bases). The CDR3 totals 15 residues. V dropped 6 bases and J dropped 0 bases, with 12 bases sitting between them. The germline V gene has CDR1 WNHNN and CDR2 SYGVQD (reference sequence). CDR3 region: CASRRQVPSNQPQHF. CDR3 nucleotides: TGCGCCAGCAGAAGACAGGTACCTAGCAATCAGCCCCAGCATTTT.